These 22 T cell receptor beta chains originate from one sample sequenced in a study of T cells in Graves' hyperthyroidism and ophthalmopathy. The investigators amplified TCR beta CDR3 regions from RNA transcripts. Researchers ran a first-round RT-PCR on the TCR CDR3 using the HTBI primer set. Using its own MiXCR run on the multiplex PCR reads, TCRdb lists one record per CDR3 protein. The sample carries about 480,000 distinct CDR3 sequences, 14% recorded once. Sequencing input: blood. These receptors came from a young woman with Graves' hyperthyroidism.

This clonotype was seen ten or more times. The CDR3 nucleotides are TGCAGTGCTAGACGGTCGCGGAAGATCTACAATGAGCAGTTCTTC. Translation gives CSARRSRKIYNEQFF. V usage is TRBV20-1 and J usage is TRBJ2-1; D is unclear. The CDR3 is 15 amino acids. CDR1 is DFQATT, CDR2 SNEGSKA, per germline (reference sequence). V lost 2 bases to trimming and J lost 3 bases, with 14 bases between them.

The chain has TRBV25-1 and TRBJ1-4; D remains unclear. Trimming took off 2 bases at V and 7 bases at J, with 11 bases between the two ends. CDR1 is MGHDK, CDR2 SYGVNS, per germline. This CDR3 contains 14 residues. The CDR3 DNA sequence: TGTGCCAGCAGTGAAGGAGGGTCGCGTGAAAAACTGTTTTTT. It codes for CASSEGGSREKLFF. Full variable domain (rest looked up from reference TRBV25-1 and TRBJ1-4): EADIYQTPRYLVIGTGKKITLECSQTMGHDKMYWYQQDPGMELHLIHYSYGVNSTEKGDLSSESTVSRIRTEHFPLTLESARPSHTSQYLCASSEGGSREKLFFGSGTQLSVL.

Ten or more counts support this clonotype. CDR3 DNA sequence: TGTGCCAGCAGCTTAGAAGGGGGCGCGGCAGATACGCAGTATTTT. Protein: CASSLEGGAADTQYF. V and J are TRBV11-3 and TRBJ2-3; TRBD1 matches at 7 bases. V lost 0 bases, J lost 4 bases, and 4 bases stayed unmatched. The CDR3 is made up of 15 amino acids. Germline assignment: CDR1 SGHNT and CDR2 YENEEA. The full variable domain, its missing parts supplied by reference TRBV11-3 and TRBJ2-3, is EAGVVQSPRYKIIEKKQPVAFWCNPISGHNTLYWYLQNLGQGPELLIRYENEEAVDDSQLPKDRFSAERLKGVDSTLKIQPAELGDSAVYLCASSLEGGAADTQYFGPGTRLTVL.

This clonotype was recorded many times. For the CDR3, the DNA is TGTGCCAGCAGTGAAAGAGGGGCAGGGGAGCAGTACTTC. Translation: CASSERGAGEQYF. The V call is TRBV2, the J call TRBJ2-7; D is possibly TRBD1 or TRBD2 (5 bases each). CDR3 size: 13 residues. Germline lookup yields CDR1 SNHLY and CDR2 FYNNEI. V lost 2 bases and J 7 bases, leaving 12 bases between the germline ends.

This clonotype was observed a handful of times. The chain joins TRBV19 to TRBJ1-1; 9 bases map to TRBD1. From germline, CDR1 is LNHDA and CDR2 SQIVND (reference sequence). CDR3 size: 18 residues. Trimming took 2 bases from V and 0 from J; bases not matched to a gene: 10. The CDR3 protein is CASSIRWPGQGLNTEAFF. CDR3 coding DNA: TGTGCCAGTAGTATAAGGTGGCCGGGACAGGGATTGAACACTGAAGCTTTCTTT.

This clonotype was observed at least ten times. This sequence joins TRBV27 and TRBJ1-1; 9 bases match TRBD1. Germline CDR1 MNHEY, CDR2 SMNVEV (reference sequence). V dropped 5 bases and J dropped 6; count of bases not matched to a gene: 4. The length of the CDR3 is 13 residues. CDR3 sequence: CASSPRQGAEAFF. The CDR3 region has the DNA TGTGCCAGCAGTCCCCGACAGGGGGCTGAAGCTTTCTTT.

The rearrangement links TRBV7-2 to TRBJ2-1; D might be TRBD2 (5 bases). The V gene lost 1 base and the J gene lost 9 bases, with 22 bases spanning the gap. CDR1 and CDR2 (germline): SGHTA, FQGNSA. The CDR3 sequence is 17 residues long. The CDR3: CASSLVVLGVQCCEQFF. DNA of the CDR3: TGTGCCAGCAGCTTAGTCGTTTTGGGAGTACAATGTTGTGAGCAGTTCTTC.

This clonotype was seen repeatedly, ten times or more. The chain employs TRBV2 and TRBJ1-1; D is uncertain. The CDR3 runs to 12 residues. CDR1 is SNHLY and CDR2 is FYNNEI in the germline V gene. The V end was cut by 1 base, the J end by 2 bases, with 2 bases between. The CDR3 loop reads CASSEVNTEAFF. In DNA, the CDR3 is TGTGCCAGCAGTGAAGTTAACACTGAAGCTTTCTTT.

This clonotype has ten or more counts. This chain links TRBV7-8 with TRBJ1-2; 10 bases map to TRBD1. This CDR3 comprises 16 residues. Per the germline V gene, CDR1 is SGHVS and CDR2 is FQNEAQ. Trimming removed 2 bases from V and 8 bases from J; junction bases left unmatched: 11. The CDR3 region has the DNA TGTGCCAGCAGCTTAAAGGCGGGACAGGGGTTAGAGGGCTACACCTTC. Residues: CASSLKAGQGLEGYTF.

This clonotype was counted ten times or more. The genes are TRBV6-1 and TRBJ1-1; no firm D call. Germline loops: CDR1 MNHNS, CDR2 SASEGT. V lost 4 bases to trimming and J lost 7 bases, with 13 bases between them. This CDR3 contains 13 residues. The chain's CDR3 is CASSVSGRFEAFF. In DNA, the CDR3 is TGTGCCAGCAGTGTGTCTGGTCGATTTGAAGCTTTCTTT.

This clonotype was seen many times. The CDR3 DNA is TGTGCCAGCAGCGAGGGTGGGCGTTTCACCGGGGAGCTGTTTTTT. This encodes CASSEGGRFTGELFF. The chain uses TRBV9 and TRBJ2-2, with D uncertain. CDR3 length: 15 amino acids. Germline V gives CDR1 SGDLS, CDR2 YYNGEE. V dropped 3 bases and J dropped 4 bases, with 13 bases sitting between them.

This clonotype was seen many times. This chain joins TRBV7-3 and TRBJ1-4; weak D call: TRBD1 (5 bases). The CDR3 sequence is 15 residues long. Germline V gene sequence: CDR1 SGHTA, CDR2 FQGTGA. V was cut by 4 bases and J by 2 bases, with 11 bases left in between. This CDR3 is CASSSNGGTNEKLFF. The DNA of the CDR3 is TGTGCCAGCAGCTCCAATGGGGGGACTAATGAAAAACTGTTTTTT.

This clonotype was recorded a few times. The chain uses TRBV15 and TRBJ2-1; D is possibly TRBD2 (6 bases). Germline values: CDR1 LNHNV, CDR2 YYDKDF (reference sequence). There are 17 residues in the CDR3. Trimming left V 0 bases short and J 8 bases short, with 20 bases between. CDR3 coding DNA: TGTGCCACCAGCAGAGACCCCGCGGTGACTAGTAGCGATGAGCAGTTCTTC. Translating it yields CATSRDPAVTSSDEQFF.

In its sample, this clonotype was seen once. CDR3 DNA sequence: TGCGCCAGCAGCCATCGGACTAGCGGCCTCCAAGAGACCCAGTACTTC. It yields the protein CASSHRTSGLQETQYF. J is TRBJ2-5 and V is TRBV4-1; 10 nucleotides align to TRBD2. V trimming: 3 bases; J trimming: 1 base; junction bases outside the gene matches: 5. Germline CDR1 reads MGHRA; CDR2 reads YSYEKL. The CDR3 spans 16 residues.

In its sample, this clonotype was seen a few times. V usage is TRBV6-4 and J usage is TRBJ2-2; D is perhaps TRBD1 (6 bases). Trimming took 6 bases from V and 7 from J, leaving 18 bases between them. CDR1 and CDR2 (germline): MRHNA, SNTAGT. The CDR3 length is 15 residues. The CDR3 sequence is CASSDRDTPGGELFF. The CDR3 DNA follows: TGTGCCAGCAGCGACCGGGACACCCCGGGCGGGGAGCTGTTTTTT.

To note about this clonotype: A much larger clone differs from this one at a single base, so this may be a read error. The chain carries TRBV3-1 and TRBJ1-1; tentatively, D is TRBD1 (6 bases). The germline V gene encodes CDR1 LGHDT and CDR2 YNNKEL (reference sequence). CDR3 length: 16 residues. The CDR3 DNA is TGTGCCAGCTGCCAAGGACGCGGGGGGCAAGGGACTGAAGCTTTCTTT. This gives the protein CASCQGRGGQGTEAFF.

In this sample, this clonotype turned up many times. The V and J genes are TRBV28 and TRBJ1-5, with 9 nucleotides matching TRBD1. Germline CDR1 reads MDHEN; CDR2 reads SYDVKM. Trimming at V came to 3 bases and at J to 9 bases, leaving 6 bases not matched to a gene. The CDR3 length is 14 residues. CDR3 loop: CASSLGTGYGPQHF. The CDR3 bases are TGTGCCAGCAGTTTGGGGACAGGGTACGGGCCCCAGCATTTT.

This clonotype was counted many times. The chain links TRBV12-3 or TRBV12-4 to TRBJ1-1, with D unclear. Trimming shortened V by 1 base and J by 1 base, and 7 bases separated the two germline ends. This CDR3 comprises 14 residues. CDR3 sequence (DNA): TGTGCCAGCAGTTTAGGGCTGGGGAACACTGAAGCTTTCTTT. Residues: CASSLGLGNTEAFF.

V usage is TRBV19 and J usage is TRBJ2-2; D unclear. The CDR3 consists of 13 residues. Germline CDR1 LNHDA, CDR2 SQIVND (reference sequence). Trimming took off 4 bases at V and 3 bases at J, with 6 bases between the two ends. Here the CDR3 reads CASSNTDTGELFF. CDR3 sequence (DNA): TGTGCCAGTAGTAACACGGACACCGGGGAGCTGTTTTTT.

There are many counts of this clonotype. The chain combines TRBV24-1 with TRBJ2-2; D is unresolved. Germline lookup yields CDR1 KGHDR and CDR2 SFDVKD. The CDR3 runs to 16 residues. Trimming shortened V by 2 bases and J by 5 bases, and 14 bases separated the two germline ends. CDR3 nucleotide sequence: TGTGCCACCAGTGATTCACCAATAGACGGTACCGGGGAGCTGTTTTTT. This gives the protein CATSDSPIDGTGELFF.

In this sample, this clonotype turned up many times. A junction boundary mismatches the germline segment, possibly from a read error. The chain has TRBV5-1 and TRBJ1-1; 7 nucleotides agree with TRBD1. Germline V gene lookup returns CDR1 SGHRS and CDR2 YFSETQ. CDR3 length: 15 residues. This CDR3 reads CASSLEDRINNEAFF. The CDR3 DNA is TGCGCCAGCAGCTTGGAGGACAGGATTAACAATGAAGCTTTCTTT.

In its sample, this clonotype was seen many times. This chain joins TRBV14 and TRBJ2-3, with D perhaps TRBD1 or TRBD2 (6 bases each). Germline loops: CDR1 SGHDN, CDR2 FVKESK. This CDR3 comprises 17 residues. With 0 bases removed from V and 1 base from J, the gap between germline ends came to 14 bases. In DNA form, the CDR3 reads TGTGCCAGCAGCCAAGATCGGAGGGCAGGGGGCACAGATACGCAGTATTTT. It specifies CASSQDRRAGGTDTQYF.